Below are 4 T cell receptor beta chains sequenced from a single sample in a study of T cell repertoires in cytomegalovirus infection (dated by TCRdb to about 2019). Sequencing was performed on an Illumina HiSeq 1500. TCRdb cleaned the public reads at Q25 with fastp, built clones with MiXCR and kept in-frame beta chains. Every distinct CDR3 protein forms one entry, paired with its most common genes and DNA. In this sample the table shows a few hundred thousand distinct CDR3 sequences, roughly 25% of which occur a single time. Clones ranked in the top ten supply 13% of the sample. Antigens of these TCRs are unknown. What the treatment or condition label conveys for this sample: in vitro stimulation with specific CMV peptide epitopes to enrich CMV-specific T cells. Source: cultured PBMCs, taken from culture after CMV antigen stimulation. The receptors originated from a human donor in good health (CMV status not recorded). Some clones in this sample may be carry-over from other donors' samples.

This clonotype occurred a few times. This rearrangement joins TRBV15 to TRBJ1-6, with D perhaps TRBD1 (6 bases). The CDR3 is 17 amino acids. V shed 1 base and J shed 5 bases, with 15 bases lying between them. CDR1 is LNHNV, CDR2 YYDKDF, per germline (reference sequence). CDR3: CATSRGRTVTNNSPLHF. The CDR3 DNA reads TGTGCCACCAGCAGAGGGAGGACAGTTACGAATAATTCACCCCTCCACTTT.

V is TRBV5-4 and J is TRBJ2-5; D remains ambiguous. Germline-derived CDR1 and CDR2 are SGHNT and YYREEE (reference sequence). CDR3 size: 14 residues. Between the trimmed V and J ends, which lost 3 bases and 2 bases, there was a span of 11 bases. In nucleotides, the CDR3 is TGTGCCAGCAGCTCGGAGTCTAGGCAAGAGACCCAGTACTTC. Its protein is CASSSESRQETQYF.

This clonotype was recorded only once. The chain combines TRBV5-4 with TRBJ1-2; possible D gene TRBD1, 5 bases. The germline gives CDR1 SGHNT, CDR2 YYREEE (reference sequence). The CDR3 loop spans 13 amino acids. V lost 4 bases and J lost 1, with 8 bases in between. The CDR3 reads CASSIDSNYGYTF. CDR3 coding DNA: TGTGCCAGCAGCATTGACAGTAACTATGGCTACACCTTC.

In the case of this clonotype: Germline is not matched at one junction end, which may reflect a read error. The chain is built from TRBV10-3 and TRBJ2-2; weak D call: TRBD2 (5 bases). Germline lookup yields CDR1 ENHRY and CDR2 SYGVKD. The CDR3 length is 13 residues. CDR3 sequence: CAISEVTPGELLF. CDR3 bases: TGTGCCATCAGTGAGGTGACCCCCGGGGAGCTGCTTTTT.